This TCR beta chain was captured by sequencing in a study of T cell repertoires in cytomegalovirus infection. Study-wide background: An indication of both CMV infection and matching HLA type came from public TCR beta signatures.

Points on this clonotype: The antigen is undetermined.

Germline trimming cut 6 bases from V and 4 bases from J; bases unmatched to any gene: 9. The CDR3 consists of 14 residues. Germline CDR1 is SQVTM and CDR2 is ANQGSEA. TCRdb called the reads again in MiXCR, with one record for every CDR3 protein. The data show around 300,000 distinct CDR3 sequences, over 20% seen once. Study-wide points: HLA-C-restricted CMV-specific TCR beta clonotypes were dominant in the ex vivo response. The cumulative frequency of public TCR beta families identified carriers of CMV plus the relevant HLA.

The source of this sequence is a human donor in good health (CMV status not recorded). Some clones in this sample may be carry-over from other donors' samples. The V gene is TRBV29-1, the J gene TRBJ1-3, with 7 nucleotides matching TRBD1. The sequencing sample was made of PBMCs. CDR3 nucleotides: TGCAGCGTCACCCGGGACAGCAGGGGAAACACCATATATTTT. Amino acids: CSVTRDSRGNTIYF.